This TCR beta chain is from a study of T cell responses to AZD1222 COVID-19 vaccine. The method was immunoSEQ multiplex PCR; TCRdb's version includes in-frame clones alone and lacks a portion of them. The sample has 100,000 or so clones, around 87% seen once. In regard to this clone: Its antigen is undetermined.

Germline values: CDR1 MNHNS, CDR2 SASEGT. V lost 4 bases and J 2 bases, leaving 17 bases between the germline ends. This CDR3 has 16 residues. Study-level findings and limits: The repertoires were collected only after the peak T cell response. Dominant CD4 TCR responses targeted spike regions 160-218 and 743-854. In a largely white British group with more females than males, clonal diversity was possibly underestimated.

The receptor comes from an adult in good health. The material was peripheral blood, obtained on day 0 of AZD1222 vaccination. V gene TRBV6-1 combines with J gene TRBJ1-1, with D possibly TRBD1 on 6 matching bases. The CDR3 DNA reads as TGTGCCAGCAGTGGAACCCTGGACAGACACAACACTGAAGCTTTCTTT. Protein: CASSGTLDRHNTEAFF.